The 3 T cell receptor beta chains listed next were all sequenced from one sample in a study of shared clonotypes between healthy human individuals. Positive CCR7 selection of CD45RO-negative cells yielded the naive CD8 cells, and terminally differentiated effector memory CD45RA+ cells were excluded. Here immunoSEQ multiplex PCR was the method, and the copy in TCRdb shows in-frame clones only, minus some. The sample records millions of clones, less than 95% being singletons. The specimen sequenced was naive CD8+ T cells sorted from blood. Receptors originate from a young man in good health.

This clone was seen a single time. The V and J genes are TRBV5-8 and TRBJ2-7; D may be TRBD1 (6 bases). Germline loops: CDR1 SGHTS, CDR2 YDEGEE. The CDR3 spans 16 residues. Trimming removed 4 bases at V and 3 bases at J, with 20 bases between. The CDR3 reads CASSPPPNEGDYEQYF. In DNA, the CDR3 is TGTGCCAGCAGCCCTCCCCCCAATGAGGGGGACTACGAGCAGTACTTC.

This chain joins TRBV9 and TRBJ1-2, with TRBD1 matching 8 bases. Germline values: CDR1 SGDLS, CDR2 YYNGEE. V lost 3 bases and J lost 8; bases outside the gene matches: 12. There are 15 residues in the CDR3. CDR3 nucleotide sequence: TGTGCCAGCAGCGCCGGGCCGCAGGGGGCACAGGGCTACACCTTC. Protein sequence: CASSAGPQGAQGYTF.

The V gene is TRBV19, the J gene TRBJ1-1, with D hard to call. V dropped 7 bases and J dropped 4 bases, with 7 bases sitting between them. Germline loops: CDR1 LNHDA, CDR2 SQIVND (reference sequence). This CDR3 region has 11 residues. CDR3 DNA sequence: TGTGCCAGTATCTTATTCACTGAAGCTTTCTTT. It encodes CASILFTEAFF.